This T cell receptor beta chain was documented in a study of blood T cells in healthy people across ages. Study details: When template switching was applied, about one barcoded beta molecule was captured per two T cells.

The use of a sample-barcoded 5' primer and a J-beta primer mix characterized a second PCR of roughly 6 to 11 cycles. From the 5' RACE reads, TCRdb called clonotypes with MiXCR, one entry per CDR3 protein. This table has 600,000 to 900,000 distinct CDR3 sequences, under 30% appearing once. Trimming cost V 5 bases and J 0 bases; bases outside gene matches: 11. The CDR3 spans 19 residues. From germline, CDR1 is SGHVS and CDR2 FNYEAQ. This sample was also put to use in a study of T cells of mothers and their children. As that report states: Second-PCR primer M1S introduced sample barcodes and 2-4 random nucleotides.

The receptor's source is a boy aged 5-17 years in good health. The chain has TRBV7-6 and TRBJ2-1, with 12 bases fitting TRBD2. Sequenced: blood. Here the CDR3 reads CASSPTILAGGGSYNEQFF. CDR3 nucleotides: TGTGCCAGCAGCCCGACAATCCTAGCGGGGGGGGGCTCCTACAATGAGCAGTTCTTC.